The 9 T cell receptor beta chains listed next were all sequenced from one sample in a study of OX40 agonist ivuxolimab in advanced cancers. Sequencing was performed with immunoSEQ multiplex PCR; in TCRdb, only in-frame clones are kept and a portion is missing. The data contain tens of thousands of clones, around 88% of them singletons. The sample consisted of CD4+ or CD8+ T cells sorted from blood, taken in a trial of the OX40 agonist ivuxolimab. Every receptor here comes from an adult with an advanced solid tumor such as melanoma, head and neck, liver or kidney cancer.

The chain has TRBV7-9 and TRBJ2-7; D call uncertain. The CDR3 contains 15 residues. Trimming left V 5 bases short and J 0 bases short, with 14 bases between. Germline CDR1 and CDR2: SEHNR and FQNEAQ (reference sequence). CDR3 DNA sequence: TGTGCCAGCAGCCACCCGTGGATAAGCTCCTACGAGCAGTACTTC. Amino acid sequence: CASSHPWISSYEQYF.

The gene calls are TRBV5-1 and TRBJ2-1, with a tentative D call TRBD2 (6 bases). V lost 7 bases, J lost 4 bases, and 12 bases lay in between. CDR1 and CDR2 (germline): SGHRS, YFSETQ. The CDR3 length is 13 residues. The CDR3 here is CASEAGGYNEQFF. CDR3 sequence (DNA): TGCGCCAGCGAAGCCGGGGGTTACAATGAGCAGTTCTTC.

The chain recombines TRBV5-4 with TRBJ2-7; D gene uncertain. Trimming took 0 bases from V and 0 from J, leaving 4 bases between them. The CDR3 runs 13 residues. The germline V gene has CDR1 SGHNT and CDR2 YYREEE (reference sequence). The CDR3 loop is CASSLGASYEQYV. The CDR3 region has the DNA TGTGCCAGCAGCTTGGGGGCCTCCTACGAGCAGTACGTC.

The chain links TRBV7-6 to TRBJ1-1; 10 bases line up with TRBD1. The CDR3 is 16 residues long. V was clipped by 0 bases and J by 4 bases; unmatched bases: 5. Germline V gene sequence: CDR1 SGHVS, CDR2 FNYEAQ. Here the CDR3 reads CASSLAGGDRGTEAFF. The CDR3 DNA reads as TGTGCCAGCAGCTTAGCCGGGGGGGACAGGGGCACTGAAGCTTTCTTT.

This clone came up a few times. The chain recombines TRBV19 with TRBJ2-2; D is undetermined. Germline V lookup: CDR1 LNHDA, CDR2 SQIVND (reference sequence). This CDR3 has 12 residues. V was clipped by 8 bases and J by 6 bases, with 10 bases between them. The CDR3 DNA reads as TGTGCCAGTCGTCCTGAATCCGGGGAGCTGTTTTTT. Translated, it gives CASRPESGELFF.

V is TRBV7-6 and J is TRBJ2-3, with 8 bases identical to TRBD2. Trimming took 2 bases from V and 2 from J; bases not matched to a gene: 9. CDR1 and CDR2 (germline): SGHVS, FNYEAQ. The CDR3 runs to 17 residues. CDR3 residues: CASSLSASGGFTDTQYF. CDR3 coding DNA: TGTGCCAGCAGCTTATCGGCGAGCGGGGGTTTCACAGATACGCAGTATTTT.

Concerning this clone itself: Other DNA sequences in the sample encode the same CDR3. This chain uses TRBV9 with TRBJ2-7, with D perhaps given as TRBD1 or TRBD2 (5 bases each). V dropped 0 bases and J dropped 4 bases, with 8 bases sitting between them. The CDR3 covers 13 residues. The V gene's germline CDR1 is SGDLS and CDR2 YYNGEE. The CDR3 bases are TGTGCCAGCAGCGTAGGAGGGACGTACGAGCAGTACTTC. Amino acids: CASSVGGTYEQYF.

The V and J genes are TRBV19 and TRBJ2-7, with D perhaps matching TRBD1 or TRBD2 (5 bases each). From germline, CDR1 is LNHDA and CDR2 SQIVND (reference sequence). V gave up 4 bases and J gave up 4 bases, with 17 bases separating them. The length of the CDR3 is 15 residues. CDR3 sequence: CASSTPGRLTYEQYF. CDR3 coding DNA: TGTGCCAGTAGTACGCCGGGACGCTTGACGTACGAGCAGTACTTC.

The V and J genes are TRBV6-5 and TRBJ1-1; D gene unclear. With 4 bases removed from V and 2 bases from J, the gap between germline ends came to 11 bases. CDR1 is MNHEY and CDR2 is SVGAGI in the germline V gene. CDR3 length: 14 amino acids. The DNA of the CDR3 is TGTGCCAGCAGTTGGGGTGGTCAAAACACTGAAGCTTTCTTT. Translating it yields CASSWGGQNTEAFF.